The rows below give T cell receptor beta chains drawn from one sample of a study. TCRdb itself ran the 5' RACE reads through MiXCR, one entry per CDR3 protein. The sample holds over 450 distinct CDR3 sequences, approximately 9% seen once. Specimen: central memory T cells from blood PBMCs. The source is a male donor with HIV. Each CDR3 is given with its conserved first and last residue. A D gene is named only where the DNA matches it firmly. Part of the rows lack a size; the others show once, few, many or a class for expanded clones.

v_call: TRBV15
clone_size: -
j_call: TRBJ2-3
d_call: -
cdr3_nt: TGTGCCACCAGCAGAGGGACAGGCACAGATACGCAGTATTTT
cdr3_aa: CATSRGTGTDTQYF

v_call: TRBV24-1
clone_size: large
j_call: TRBJ1-1
d_call: -
cdr3_nt: TGTGCCACCAGTGATCCCGGAAGTTCCAAACGGGCTTTTTTT
cdr3_aa: CATSDPGSSKRAFF

v_call: TRBV11-3
clone_size: few
j_call: TRBJ2-1
d_call: -
cdr3_nt: TGTGCCAGCAGCTTAGGGCTTGGGAGTATCGATGAGCAGTTCTTC
cdr3_aa: CASSLGLGSIDEQFF

v_call: TRBV4-1
clone_size: large
j_call: TRBJ1-5
d_call: -
cdr3_nt: TGCGCCAGCAGCCAAGATCTCTCCCAGCCCCAGCATTTT
cdr3_aa: CASSQDLSQPQHF

v_call: TRBV6-1
clone_size: few
j_call: TRBJ1-3
d_call: -
cdr3_nt: TGTGCCAGCGTAAGAGGAAACACCATATATTTT
cdr3_aa: CASVRGNTIYF

v_call: TRBV7-7
clone_size: -
j_call: TRBJ2-7
d_call: -
cdr3_nt: TGTGCCAGCAGCCCGTTACTGACCTCCTACGAGCAGTACTTC
cdr3_aa: CASSPLLTSYEQYF

v_call: TRBV12-3/TRBV12-4
clone_size: few
j_call: TRBJ2-7
d_call: TRBD2
cdr3_nt: TGTGCCAGCAGTGACCTCCCACTAGCGGGAGGGTACGAGCAGTACTTC
cdr3_aa: CASSDLPLAGGYEQYF

v_call: TRBV4-3
clone_size: large
j_call: TRBJ2-3
d_call: -
cdr3_nt: TGCGCCAGCACCGACCACATCCAGTATTTT
cdr3_aa: CASTDHIQYF

v_call: TRBV5-4
clone_size: -
j_call: TRBJ1-1
d_call: -
cdr3_nt: TGTGCCAGCAGCTTGGATCCAGGGTTTAAGCCTGAAGCTTTCTTT
cdr3_aa: CASSLDPGFKPEAFF

v_call: TRBV24-1
clone_size: few
j_call: TRBJ2-1
d_call: TRBD2
cdr3_nt: TGTGCCACCAGTGAGGCTAGCGGGAGCCCCACCTCCTACAATGAGCAGTTCTTC
cdr3_aa: CATSEASGSPTSYNEQFF

v_call: TRBV27
clone_size: -
j_call: TRBJ2-2
d_call: TRBD1
cdr3_nt: TGTGCCAGCAGTTTTGTGACAGGGTTTCCCGGGGAGCTGTTTTTT
cdr3_aa: CASSFVTGFPGELFF

v_call: TRBV6-1
clone_size: -
j_call: TRBJ2-7
d_call: -
cdr3_nt: TGTGCCAGCAGTTCCGGGACTCCTTTTGGCGAGCAGTACTTC
cdr3_aa: CASSSGTPFGEQYF

v_call: TRBV4-1
clone_size: -
j_call: TRBJ2-1
d_call: TRBD2
cdr3_nt: TGCGCCAGCAGCCAAGACATGACTAGCGGGAGAATGGTCTCCTACAATGAGCAGTTCTTC
cdr3_aa: CASSQDMTSGRMVSYNEQFF

v_call: TRBV28
clone_size: -
j_call: TRBJ1-2
d_call: -
cdr3_nt: TGTGCCAGCAGCCACAGGGAAGTGTACACCTTC
cdr3_aa: CASSHREVYTF

v_call: TRBV7-9
clone_size: large
j_call: TRBJ1-2
d_call: -
cdr3_nt: TGTGCCAGCACCCCAGATGGCTACACCTTC
cdr3_aa: CASTPDGYTF

v_call: TRBV6-5
clone_size: few
j_call: TRBJ2-5
d_call: -
cdr3_nt: TGTGCCAGCAGTTACCGGGGGGGGCAGGGGGGTGGAGAGACCCAGTACTTC
cdr3_aa: CASSYRGGQGGGETQYF

v_call: TRBV29-1
clone_size: few
j_call: TRBJ2-7
d_call: TRBD1
cdr3_nt: TGCAGCGTCCGGACAGGGGTTCTCTACGAGCAGTACTTC
cdr3_aa: CSVRTGVLYEQYF

v_call: TRBV9
clone_size: -
j_call: TRBJ2-2
d_call: -
cdr3_nt: TGTGCCAGCAAGGACAGCGTGAACACCGGGGAGCTGTTTTTT
cdr3_aa: CASKDSVNTGELFF

v_call: TRBV6-5
clone_size: -
j_call: TRBJ2-3
d_call: TRBD1
cdr3_nt: TGTGCCAGCAGTTACTCCCCGAGACAGGGACCTCCCACGCAGTATTTT
cdr3_aa: CASSYSPRQGPPTQYF

v_call: TRBV29-1
clone_size: -
j_call: TRBJ1-1
d_call: -
cdr3_nt: TGCAGCGTTACAATAAGAAAACAGGGCTTGAACACTGAAGCTTTCTTT
cdr3_aa: CSVTIRKQGLNTEAFF

v_call: TRBV6-1
clone_size: -
j_call: TRBJ2-2
d_call: -
cdr3_nt: TGTGCCAGCAGAGGGACTCTCAACACCGGGGAGCTGTTTTTT
cdr3_aa: CASRGTLNTGELFF

v_call: TRBV12-3/TRBV12-4
clone_size: few
j_call: TRBJ1-1
d_call: -
cdr3_nt: TGTGCCAGCAGTTTTCAGTTGTCGAACACTGAAGCTTTCTTT
cdr3_aa: CASSFQLSNTEAFF

v_call: TRBV7-6
clone_size: few
j_call: TRBJ1-6
d_call: -
cdr3_nt: TGTGCCAGCAGCCCCGGTAGGGCGCTTAATTCACCCCTCCACTTT
cdr3_aa: CASSPGRALNSPLHF

v_call: TRBV5-1
clone_size: few
j_call: TRBJ2-5
d_call: TRBD2
cdr3_nt: TGCGCCAGCAGCTTGTCTAGCGGCCAAGAGACCCAGTACTTC
cdr3_aa: CASSLSSGQETQYF

v_call: TRBV7-6
clone_size: -
j_call: TRBJ1-4
d_call: -
cdr3_nt: TGTGCCAGCAGCCTAGGGGCAGACGGAGCAACTAATGAAAAACTGTTTTTT
cdr3_aa: CASSLGADGATNEKLFF

v_call: TRBV3-1
clone_size: -
j_call: TRBJ2-1
d_call: -
cdr3_nt: TGTGCCAGCAGCCTATGGAATGAGCAGTTCTTC
cdr3_aa: CASSLWNEQFF

v_call: TRBV15
clone_size: few
j_call: TRBJ1-5
d_call: TRBD1
cdr3_nt: TGTGCCACCAGCAGAGACTACCCAGGGGGCTGGGATCAGCCCCAGCATTTT
cdr3_aa: CATSRDYPGGWDQPQHF

v_call: TRBV5-1
clone_size: large
j_call: TRBJ2-2
d_call: -
cdr3_nt: TGCGCCAGCAGCTGGCGGGAAGCGAGTGCCGGGGAGCTGTTTTTT
cdr3_aa: CASSWREASAGELFF

v_call: TRBV10-3
clone_size: -
j_call: TRBJ2-7
d_call: TRBD2
cdr3_nt: TGTGCCATCAGTGACGTGCTTAGCGGGAGTAGCGACGAGCAGTACTTC
cdr3_aa: CAISDVLSGSSDEQYF

v_call: TRBV9
clone_size: -
j_call: TRBJ2-7
d_call: TRBD1
cdr3_nt: TGTGCCAGCAGCAGACAGGGTGGAAATTCCTACGAGCAGTACTTC
cdr3_aa: CASSRQGGNSYEQYF

v_call: TRBV12-3/TRBV12-4
clone_size: large
j_call: TRBJ2-1
d_call: TRBD1
cdr3_nt: TGTGCCAGCAGGAAGAGGGGACAGGGCTACAATGAGCAGTTCTTC
cdr3_aa: CASRKRGQGYNEQFF

v_call: TRBV10-3
clone_size: few
j_call: TRBJ1-2
d_call: -
cdr3_nt: TGTGCCATCAGTGCCACAGGGAACTATGGCTACACCTTC
cdr3_aa: CAISATGNYGYTF

v_call: TRBV29-1
clone_size: few
j_call: TRBJ1-4
d_call: -
cdr3_nt: TGCAGCGTTGCAGTATCAGGTATTGATGAAAAACTGTTTTTT
cdr3_aa: CSVAVSGIDEKLFF

v_call: TRBV6-5
clone_size: large
j_call: TRBJ1-1
d_call: -
cdr3_nt: TGTGCCAGCAGTTATAAAGGGAACACTGAAGCTTTCTTT
cdr3_aa: CASSYKGNTEAFF

v_call: TRBV5-6
clone_size: -
j_call: TRBJ2-4
d_call: -
cdr3_nt: TGTGCCAGCAGTTCCCGATTGGGGGCCAAAAACATTCAGTACTTC
cdr3_aa: CASSSRLGAKNIQYF

v_call: TRBV10-3
clone_size: -
j_call: TRBJ1-5
d_call: -
cdr3_nt: TGTGCCATCAGTGCCCCGGGAGGGCCCCAGCATTTT
cdr3_aa: CAISAPGGPQHF

v_call: TRBV2
clone_size: -
j_call: TRBJ1-1
d_call: -
cdr3_nt: TGTGCCAGCAGTGAAGCGCTCCCCTCTGAAGCTTTCTTT
cdr3_aa: CASSEALPSEAFF

v_call: TRBV30
clone_size: hyperexpanded
j_call: TRBJ1-2
d_call: -
cdr3_nt: TGTGCCTGGACCTTTAGGACGGCCGGCTATGGCTACACCTTC
cdr3_aa: CAWTFRTAGYGYTF

v_call: TRBV15
clone_size: large
j_call: TRBJ2-3
d_call: TRBD2
cdr3_nt: TGTGCCACCAGCAGAGATAACCGGGAGGGCGAGACGCAGTATTTT
cdr3_aa: CATSRDNREGETQYF

v_call: TRBV11-1
clone_size: -
j_call: TRBJ1-2
d_call: -
cdr3_nt: TGTGCCAGCAGCTTAGCCGGCCAGGCCCTCTATGGCTACACCTTC
cdr3_aa: CASSLAGQALYGYTF

v_call: TRBV11-3
clone_size: few
j_call: TRBJ2-3
d_call: -
cdr3_nt: TGTGCCAGCAGCCCCCGGGACTTAACAGATACGCAGTATTTT
cdr3_aa: CASSPRDLTDTQYF

v_call: TRBV5-1
clone_size: -
j_call: TRBJ2-7
d_call: -
cdr3_nt: TGCGCCAGCAGCTTGGTCCCTAGCGCCCTGAGCTCCTACGAGCAGTACTTC
cdr3_aa: CASSLVPSALSSYEQYF

v_call: TRBV29-1
clone_size: few
j_call: TRBJ2-2
d_call: -
cdr3_nt: TGCAGCGTTGCCGAATACCTTAACACCGGGGAGCTGTTTTTT
cdr3_aa: CSVAEYLNTGELFF

v_call: TRBV29-1
clone_size: -
j_call: TRBJ1-1
d_call: TRBD1
cdr3_nt: TGCAGCACAGGTCAGGGGGCTTCGAACACTGAAGCTTTCTTT
cdr3_aa: CSTGQGASNTEAFF

v_call: TRBV6-1
clone_size: -
j_call: TRBJ2-7
d_call: -
cdr3_nt: TGTGCCAGCAGTGCGGGGGCCCTGGGCGAGCAGTACTTC
cdr3_aa: CASSAGALGEQYF

v_call: TRBV4-1
clone_size: large
j_call: TRBJ1-2
d_call: TRBD1
cdr3_nt: TGCGCCAGCAGCCAGGACAGGGCGGTATATGGCTACACCTTC
cdr3_aa: CASSQDRAVYGYTF

v_call: TRBV6-5
clone_size: large
j_call: TRBJ1-1
d_call: -
cdr3_nt: TGTGCCAGCAGTTACATCACAGTATCGGGCACTGAAGCTTTCTTT
cdr3_aa: CASSYITVSGTEAFF

v_call: TRBV6-2/TRBV6-3
clone_size: few
j_call: TRBJ2-3
d_call: -
cdr3_nt: TGTGCCAGCAGTTACGAGACCTCCACAGATACGCAGTATTTT
cdr3_aa: CASSYETSTDTQYF

v_call: TRBV11-3
clone_size: -
j_call: TRBJ1-1
d_call: -
cdr3_nt: TGTGCCAGCAGCTTAGATTCGGCGGAGGAGGCTTTCTTT
cdr3_aa: CASSLDSAEEAFF

v_call: TRBV4-2
clone_size: -
j_call: TRBJ1-1
d_call: TRBD1
cdr3_nt: TGTGCCAGCAGCCTAACGACAGGGGGCACTGAAGCTTTCTTT
cdr3_aa: CASSLTTGGTEAFF

v_call: TRBV4-3
clone_size: large
j_call: TRBJ1-1
d_call: -
cdr3_nt: TGCGCCAGCAGCCAAGGGCTGGGGCTGGCTTTCTTT
cdr3_aa: CASSQGLGLAFF

v_call: TRBV7-2
clone_size: large
j_call: TRBJ1-2
d_call: -
cdr3_nt: TGTGCCAGCAGCTCCGGGGGCCCGGAGAGCTATGGCTACACCTTC
cdr3_aa: CASSSGGPESYGYTF

v_call: TRBV15
clone_size: few
j_call: TRBJ1-5
d_call: -
cdr3_nt: TGTGCCACCAGCAGAGAACCAGGGACCAATCAGCCCCAGCATTTT
cdr3_aa: CATSREPGTNQPQHF

v_call: TRBV30
clone_size: few
j_call: TRBJ2-3
d_call: TRBD2
cdr3_nt: TGTGCCTGGAGTGTATGGGCTAGCGGGGGGGCCACAGATACGCAGTATTTT
cdr3_aa: CAWSVWASGGATDTQYF

v_call: TRBV10-3
clone_size: few
j_call: TRBJ1-5
d_call: -
cdr3_nt: TGTGCCACCAAAGAGGGAGGTTCCAATCAGCCCCAGCATTTT
cdr3_aa: CATKEGGSNQPQHF